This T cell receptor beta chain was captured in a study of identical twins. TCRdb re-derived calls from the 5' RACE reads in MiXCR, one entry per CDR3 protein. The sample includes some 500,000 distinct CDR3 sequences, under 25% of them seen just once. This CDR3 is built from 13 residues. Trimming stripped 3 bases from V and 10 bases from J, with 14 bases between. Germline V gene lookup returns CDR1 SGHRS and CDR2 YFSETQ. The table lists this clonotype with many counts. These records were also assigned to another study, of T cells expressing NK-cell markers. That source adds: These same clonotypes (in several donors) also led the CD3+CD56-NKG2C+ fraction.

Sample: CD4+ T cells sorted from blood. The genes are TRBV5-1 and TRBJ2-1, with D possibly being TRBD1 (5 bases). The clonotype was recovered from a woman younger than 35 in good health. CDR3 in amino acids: CASSSGTPGEQFF. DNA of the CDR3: TGCGCCAGCAGCTCAGGAACCCCAGGGGAGCAGTTCTTC.